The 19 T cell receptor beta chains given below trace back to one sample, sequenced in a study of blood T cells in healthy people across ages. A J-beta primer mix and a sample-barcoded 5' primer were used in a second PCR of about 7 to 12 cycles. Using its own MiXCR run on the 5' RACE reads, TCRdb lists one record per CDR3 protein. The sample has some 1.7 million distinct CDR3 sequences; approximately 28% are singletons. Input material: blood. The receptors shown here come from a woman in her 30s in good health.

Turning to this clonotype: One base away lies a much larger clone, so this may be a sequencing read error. The DNA for the CDR3 is TGCAGCGCCGCGGGACAGGTGTCAAATGGGCAGTTCTTC. Its translation is CSAAGQVSNGQFF. The chain combines TRBV29-1 with TRBJ2-1; 8 bases are shared with TRBD1. The CDR3 spans 13 residues. Germline V gives CDR1 SQVTM, CDR2 ANQGSEA.

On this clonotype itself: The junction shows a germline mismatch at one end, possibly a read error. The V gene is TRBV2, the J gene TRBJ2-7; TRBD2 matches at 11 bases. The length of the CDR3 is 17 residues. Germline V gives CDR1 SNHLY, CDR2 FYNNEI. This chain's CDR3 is CSSSESLAGGPSYEQYF. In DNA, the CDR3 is TGTTCCAGCAGTGAATCCCTAGCGGGGGGACCGTCCTACGAGCAGTACTTC. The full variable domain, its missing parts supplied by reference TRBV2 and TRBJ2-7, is EPEVTQTPSHQVTQMGQEVILRCVPISNHLYFYWYRQILGQKVEFLVSFYNNEISEKSEIFDDQFSVERPDGSNFTLKIRSTKLEDSAMYFCSSSESLAGGPSYEQYFGPGTRLTVT.

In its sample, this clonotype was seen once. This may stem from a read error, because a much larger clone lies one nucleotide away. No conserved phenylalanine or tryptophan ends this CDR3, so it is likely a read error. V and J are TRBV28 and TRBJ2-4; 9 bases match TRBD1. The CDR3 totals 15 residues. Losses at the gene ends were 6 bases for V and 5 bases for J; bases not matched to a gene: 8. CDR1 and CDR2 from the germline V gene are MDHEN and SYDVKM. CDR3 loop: CASRSPRDRENIQYL. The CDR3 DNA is TGTGCCAGCAGATCCCCCCGGGACAGGGAAAACATTCAGTACTTA.

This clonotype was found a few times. CDR3 sequence reads: CASSLREVNEQFF. The CDR3 nucleotides read TGTGCCAGCAGCTTGAGGGAGGTCAATGAGCAGTTCTTC. V is TRBV7-7 and J is TRBJ2-1; a possible D gene is TRBD2 (6 bases). Trimming removed 3 bases from V and 6 bases from J, with 9 bases in between. Germline V gene sequence: CDR1 SSHAT, CDR2 FNYEAQ (reference sequence). This CDR3 contains 13 residues.

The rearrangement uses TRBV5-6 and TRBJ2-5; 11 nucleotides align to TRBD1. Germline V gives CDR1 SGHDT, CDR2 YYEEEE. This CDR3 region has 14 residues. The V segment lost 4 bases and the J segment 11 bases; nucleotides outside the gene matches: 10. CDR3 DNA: TGTGCCAGCAGCCCGGACAGGGGGCTGGGTGAGCAGTACTTC. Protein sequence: CASSPDRGLGEQYF.

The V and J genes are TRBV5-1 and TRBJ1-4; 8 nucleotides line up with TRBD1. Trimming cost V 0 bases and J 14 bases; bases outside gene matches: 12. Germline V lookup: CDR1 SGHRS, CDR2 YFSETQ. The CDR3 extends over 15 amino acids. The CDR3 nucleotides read TGCGCCAGCAGCTTGGAAGGGACAGGACTAGCCGCTCTGTTTTTT. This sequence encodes CASSLEGTGLAALFF.

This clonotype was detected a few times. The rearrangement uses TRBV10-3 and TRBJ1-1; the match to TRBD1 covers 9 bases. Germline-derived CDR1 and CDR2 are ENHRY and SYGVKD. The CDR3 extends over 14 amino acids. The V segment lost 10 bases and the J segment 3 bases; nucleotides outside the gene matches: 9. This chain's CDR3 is CASTVRQGDTEAFF. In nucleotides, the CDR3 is TGTGCCAGCACCGTGAGACAGGGGGACACTGAAGCTTTCTTT.

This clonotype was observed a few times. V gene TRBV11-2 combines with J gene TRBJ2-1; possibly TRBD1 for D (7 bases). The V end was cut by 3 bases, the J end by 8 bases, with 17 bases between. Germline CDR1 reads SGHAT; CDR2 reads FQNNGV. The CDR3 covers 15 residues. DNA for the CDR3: TGTGCCAGCAGCTTTACCGGAGGGGGCAGCGATGAGCAGTTCTTC. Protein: CASSFTGGGSDEQFF.

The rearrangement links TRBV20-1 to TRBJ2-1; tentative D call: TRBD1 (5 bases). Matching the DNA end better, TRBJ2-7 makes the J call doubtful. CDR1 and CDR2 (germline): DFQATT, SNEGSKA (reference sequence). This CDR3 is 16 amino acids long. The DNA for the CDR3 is TGCAGTGCTAGAGTTAACCAGGGAAGCTCCTACAATGAGCAGTACTTC. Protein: CSARVNQGSSYNEQYF.

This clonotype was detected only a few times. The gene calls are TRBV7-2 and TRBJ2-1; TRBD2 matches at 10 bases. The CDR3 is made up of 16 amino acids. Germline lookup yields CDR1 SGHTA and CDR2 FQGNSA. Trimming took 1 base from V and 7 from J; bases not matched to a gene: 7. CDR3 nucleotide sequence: TGTGCCAGCAGCTTAGTTGCTAGCGGGGGCCAGAATGAGCAGTTCTTC. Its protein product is CASSLVASGGQNEQFF.

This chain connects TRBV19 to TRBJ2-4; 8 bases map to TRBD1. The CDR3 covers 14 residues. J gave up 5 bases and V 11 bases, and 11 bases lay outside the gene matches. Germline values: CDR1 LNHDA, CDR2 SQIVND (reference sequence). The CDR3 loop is CAGTPDRDQNIQYF. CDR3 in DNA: TGTGCCGGTACCCCGGACAGGGACCAAAACATTCAGTACTTC.

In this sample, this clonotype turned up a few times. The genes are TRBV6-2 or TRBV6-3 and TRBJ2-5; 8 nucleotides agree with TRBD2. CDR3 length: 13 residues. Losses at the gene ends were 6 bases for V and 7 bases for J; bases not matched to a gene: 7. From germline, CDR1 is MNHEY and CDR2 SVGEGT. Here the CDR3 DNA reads TGTGCCAGCAGCAGAAGCGGGAGCGGGACCCAGTACTTC. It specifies CASSRSGSGTQYF.

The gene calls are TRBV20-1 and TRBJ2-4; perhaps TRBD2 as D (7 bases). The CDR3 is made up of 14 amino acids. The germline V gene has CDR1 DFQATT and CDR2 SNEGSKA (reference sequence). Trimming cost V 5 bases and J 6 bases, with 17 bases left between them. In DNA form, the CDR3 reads TGCAGTGCTGCCCACGGGGGGCGTAGAAACATTCAGTACTTC. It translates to CSAAHGGRRNIQYF.

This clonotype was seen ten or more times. The CDR3 is CASTTGSAGNEQFF. CDR3 DNA sequence: TGTGCCAGCACGACAGGCTCTGCGGGGAATGAGCAGTTCTTC. The chain recombines TRBV9 with TRBJ2-1; D tentatively reads TRBD1 or TRBD2 (6 bases each). The CDR3 extends over 14 amino acids. Trimming left V 6 bases short and J 7 bases short, with 17 bases between. The germline V gene encodes CDR1 SGDLS and CDR2 YYNGEE.

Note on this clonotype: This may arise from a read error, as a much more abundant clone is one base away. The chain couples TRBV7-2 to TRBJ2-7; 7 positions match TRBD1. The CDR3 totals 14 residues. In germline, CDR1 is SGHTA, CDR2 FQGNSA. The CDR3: CGSSFTGTAYEQYF. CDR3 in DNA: TGTGGCAGCAGCTTCACCGGGACAGCTTACGAGCAGTACTTC. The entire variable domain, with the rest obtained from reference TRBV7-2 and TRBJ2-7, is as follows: GAGVSQSPSNKVTEKGKDVELRCDPISGHTALYWYRQSLGQGLEFLIYFQGNSAPDKSGLPSDRFSAERTGGSVSTLTIQRTQQEDSAVYLCGSSFTGTAYEQYFGPGTRLTVT.

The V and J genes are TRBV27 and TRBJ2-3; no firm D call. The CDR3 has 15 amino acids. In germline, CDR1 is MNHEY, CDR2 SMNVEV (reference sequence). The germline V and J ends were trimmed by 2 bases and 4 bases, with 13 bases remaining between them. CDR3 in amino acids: CASSLSGVVPDTQYF. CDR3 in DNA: TGTGCCAGCAGTTTAAGTGGGGTAGTGCCAGATACGCAGTATTTT.

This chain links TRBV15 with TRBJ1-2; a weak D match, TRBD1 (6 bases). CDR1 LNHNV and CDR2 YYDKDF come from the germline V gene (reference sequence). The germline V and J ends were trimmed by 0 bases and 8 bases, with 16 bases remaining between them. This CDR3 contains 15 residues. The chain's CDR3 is CATSRDRGRGGGYTF. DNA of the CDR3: TGTGCCACCAGCAGAGATCGGGGCAGGGGAGGGGGCTACACCTTC. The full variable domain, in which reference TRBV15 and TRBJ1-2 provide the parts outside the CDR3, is DAMVIQNPRYQVTQFGKPVTLSCSQTLNHNVMYWYQQKSSQAPKLLFHYYDKDFNNEADTPDNFQSRRPNTSFCFLDIRSPGLGDTAMYLCATSRDRGRGGGYTFGSGTRLTVV.

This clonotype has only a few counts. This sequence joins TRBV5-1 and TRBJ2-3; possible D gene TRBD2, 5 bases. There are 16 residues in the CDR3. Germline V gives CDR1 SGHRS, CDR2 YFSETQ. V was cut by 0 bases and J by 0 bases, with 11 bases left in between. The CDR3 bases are TGCGCCAGCAGCTTGGTCGTGGGAGCGAGCACAGATACGCAGTATTTT. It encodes CASSLVVGASTDTQYF.

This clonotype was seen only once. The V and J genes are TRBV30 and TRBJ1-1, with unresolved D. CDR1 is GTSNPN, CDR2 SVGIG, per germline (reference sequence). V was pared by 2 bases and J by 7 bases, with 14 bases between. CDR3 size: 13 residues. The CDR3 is CAWSPSARSEAFF. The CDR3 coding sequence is TGTGCCTGGAGTCCATCGGCGAGAAGTGAAGCTTTCTTT.